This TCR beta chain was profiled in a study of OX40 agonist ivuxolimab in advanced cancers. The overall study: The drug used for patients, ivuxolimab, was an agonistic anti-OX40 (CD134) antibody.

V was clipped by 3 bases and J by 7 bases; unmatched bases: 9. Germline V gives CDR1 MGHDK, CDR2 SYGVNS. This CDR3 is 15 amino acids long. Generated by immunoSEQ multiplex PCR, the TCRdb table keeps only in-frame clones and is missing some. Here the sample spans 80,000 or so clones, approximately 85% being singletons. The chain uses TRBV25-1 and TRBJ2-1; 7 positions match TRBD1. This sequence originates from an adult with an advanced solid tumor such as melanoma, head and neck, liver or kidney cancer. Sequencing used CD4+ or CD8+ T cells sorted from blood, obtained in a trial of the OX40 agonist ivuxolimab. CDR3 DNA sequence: TGTGCCAGCAGTGAGGTGACAGGGAGAAGGAATGAGCAGTTCTTC. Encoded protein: CASSEVTGRRNEQFF.